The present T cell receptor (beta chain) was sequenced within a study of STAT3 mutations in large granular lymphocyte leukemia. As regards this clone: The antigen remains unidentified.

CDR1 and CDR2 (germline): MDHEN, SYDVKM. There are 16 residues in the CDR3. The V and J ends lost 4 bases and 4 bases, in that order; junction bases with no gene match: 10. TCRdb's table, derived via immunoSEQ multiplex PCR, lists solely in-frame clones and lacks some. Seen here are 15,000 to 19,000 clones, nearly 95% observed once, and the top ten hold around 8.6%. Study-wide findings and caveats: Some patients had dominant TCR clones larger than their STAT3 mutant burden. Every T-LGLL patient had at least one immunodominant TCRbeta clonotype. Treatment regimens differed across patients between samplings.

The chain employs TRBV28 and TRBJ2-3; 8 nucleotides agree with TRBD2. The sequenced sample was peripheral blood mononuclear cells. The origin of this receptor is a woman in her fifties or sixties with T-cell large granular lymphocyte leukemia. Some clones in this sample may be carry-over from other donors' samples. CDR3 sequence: CASSSPGERGSDTQYF. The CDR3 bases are TGTGCCAGCAGTTCGCCCGGGGAGCGGGGGTCAGATACGCAGTATTTT.